Listed here are 30 T cell receptor beta chains from one sample, sequenced in a study of tumor-infiltrating lymphocytes in primary liver carcinoma. The input was about 490 ng total RNA; TCR beta cDNA was made from it with a constant-region primer. Modified slightly, ARM-PCR produced TCR beta libraries over three nested multiplex PCR rounds. A C-beta reverse primer was combined with TRBV1-TRBV30 forward primers in the first two PCR rounds, and each round had around 11 cycles. Using its own MiXCR run on the multiplex PCR reads, TCRdb lists one record per CDR3 protein. The table has almost 200,000 distinct CDR3 sequences, almost 65% seen once. In addition to blood RNA drawn from unsorted whole blood, germline DNA was extracted. The specimen sequenced was peripheral blood. Receptors originate from a woman in her sixties or seventies with primary liver carcinoma and hepatitis B virus infection.

The sample holds one count of this clonotype. A much larger clone sits a single nucleotide away, making a read error possible. V is TRBV5-5 and J is TRBJ2-1; no clear D gene. This CDR3 contains 13 residues. Trimming pared 6 bases from V and 4 bases from J, leaving 11 bases between. In germline, CDR1 is SGHKS, CDR2 YYEKEE (reference sequence). The CDR3 DNA follows: TGTGCCAGCAACTTTTACGTATACAATGAGCAGTTCTTC. This encodes CASNFYVYNEQFF.

CDR3 bases: TGTGCCAGCAGTGTAGACCCACAGGGCAGCAGCAAAAACATTCAGTACTTC. Translating it yields CASSVDPQGSSKNIQYF. V and J are TRBV11-1 and TRBJ2-4; D is perhaps TRBD1 (6 bases). Trimming took off 6 bases at V and 3 bases at J, with 21 bases between the two ends. This CDR3 contains 17 residues. CDR1 and CDR2 (germline): SGHAT, FQDESV (reference sequence). The full variable domain, completed using reference TRBV11-1 and TRBJ2-4, is EAEVAQSPRYKITEKSQAVAFWCDPISGHATLYWYRQILGQGPELLVQFQDESVVDDSQLPKDRFSAERLKGVDSTLKIQPAELGDSAMYLCASSVDPQGSSKNIQYFGAGTRLSVL.

This chain joins TRBV28 and TRBJ2-7; TRBD1 agrees at 8 bases. The CDR3 covers 15 residues. V lost 5 bases to trimming and J lost 3 bases; unmatched junction nucleotides: 9. The germline V gene encodes CDR1 MDHEN and CDR2 SYDVKM. The CDR3 DNA follows: TGTGCCAGCAGTCCACGGGGGACAGGATGCTACGAGCAGTACTTC. This gives the protein CASSPRGTGCYEQYF. Filled out from reference TRBV28 and TRBJ2-7, the complete variable domain reads DVKVTQSSRYLVKRTGEKVFLECVQDMDHENMFWYRQDPGLGLRLIYFSYDVKMKEKGDIPEGYSVSREKKERFSLILESASTNQTSMYLCASSPRGTGCYEQYFGPGTRLTVT.

This clonotype was picked up many times. The chain carries TRBV10-3 and TRBJ1-1, with TRBD1 matching 11 bases. This CDR3 is built from 15 residues. Looked up from germline, CDR1 is ENHRY and CDR2 is SYGVKD. Losses at the gene ends were 10 bases for V and 4 bases for J; bases not matched to a gene: 11. DNA of the CDR3: TGTGCCACCTCCCCGGGACAGGGGGGAGTCACTGAAGCTTTCTTT. Its protein is CATSPGQGGVTEAFF.

The chain joins TRBV4-2 to TRBJ2-1; D possibly corresponds to TRBD2 (7 bases). The CDR3 sequence is 12 residues long. V shed 5 bases and J shed 10 bases, with 12 bases lying between them. The germline V gene has CDR1 LGHNA and CDR2 YNFKEQ. CDR3 bases: TGTGCCAGCAGCAAGGGAGGGACAGAGCAGTTCTTC. This codes for CASSKGGTEQFF.

Turning to this clonotype: With a much larger clone just one base away, this may be a read error. The chain recombines TRBV12-3 or TRBV12-4 with TRBJ2-1; D remains unclear. This CDR3 has 13 amino acids. CDR3 residues: CAGSPTTYNEQFF. The CDR3 DNA reads as TGTGCCGGCAGTCCAACTACCTACAATGAGCAGTTCTTC.

In its sample, this clonotype was seen many times. V and J are TRBV11-3 and TRBJ2-1; 13 positions agree with TRBD2. The germline CDR1 and CDR2 sequences are SGHNT and YENEEA. The CDR3 is made up of 15 amino acids. V lost 5 bases, J lost 10 bases, and 8 bases stayed unmatched. The DNA for the CDR3 is TGTGCCAGCAGCCGAGGACTAGCGGGAGTTGGGGAGCAGTTCTTC. Protein sequence: CASSRGLAGVGEQFF.

Many counts were recorded for this clonotype. V gene TRBV6-1 combines with J gene TRBJ2-4, with TRBD1 identical over 7 bases. The CDR3 consists of 15 residues. Trimming removed 0 bases from V and 7 bases from J; junction bases left unmatched: 6. Looked up from germline, CDR1 is MNHNS and CDR2 is SASEGT. CDR3 protein: CASSEAQGQRNIQYF. The CDR3, as DNA: TGTGCCAGCAGTGAAGCGCAGGGACAGCGCAACATTCAGTACTTC.

This clonotype was observed at least ten times. The J gene is TRBJ2-7, the V gene TRBV4-1; TRBD1 matches at 7 bases. Trimming removed 2 bases from V and 2 bases from J; junction bases left unmatched: 3. The germline V gene has CDR1 MGHRA and CDR2 YSYEKL. CDR3 size: 14 residues. CDR3 sequence: CASSQRQGPYEQYF. The CDR3 nucleotides are TGCGCCAGCAGCCAAAGACAGGGACCCTACGAGCAGTACTTC.

This clonotype was counted many times. The chain employs TRBV12-3 or TRBV12-4 and TRBJ1-1; no clear D. Trimming took off 6 bases at V and 8 bases at J, with 7 bases between the two ends. The CDR3 has 10 amino acids. CDR3 DNA sequence: TGTGCCAGCAGCTTGTGGGAAGCTTTCTTT. Its translation: CASSLWEAFF.

The chain uses TRBV6-5 and TRBJ2-1, with D possibly TRBD2 on 6 matching bases. Trimming shortened V by 6 bases and J by 3 bases, and 9 bases separated the two germline ends. The CDR3 consists of 13 residues. In germline, CDR1 is MNHEY, CDR2 SVGAGI. The chain's CDR3 is CASRGLNYNEQFF. DNA of the CDR3: TGTGCCAGCAGGGGACTTAACTACAATGAGCAGTTCTTC.

Only one count was recorded for this clonotype. This could be a read error, since a much larger clone is one nucleotide away. CDR3 DNA: TGTGCCAGCGGTGGCCGGGTTATCTCCTACAATGAGCAGTTCTTC. Protein: CASGGRVISYNEQFF. The chain links TRBV12-3 or TRBV12-4 to TRBJ2-1; D is unclear. The CDR3 runs 15 residues. Trimming left V 8 bases short and J 0 bases short, with 14 bases between.

On this clonotype: This is likely a read error, given that the CDR3 carries no conserved phenylalanine or tryptophan at its end. This rearrangement joins TRBV11-3 to TRBJ1-1; D perhaps matches TRBD1 (5 bases). Germline V CDR1 and CDR2: SGHNT, YENEEA. CDR3 length: 14 amino acids. Trimming shortened V by 5 bases and J by 3 bases, and 13 bases separated the two germline ends. The CDR3 sequence: CASSPRAGDTEAFL. CDR3 DNA sequence: TGTGCCAGCAGCCCCAGGGCCGGGGACACTGAAGCTTTCTTA.

The V call is TRBV11-2, the J call TRBJ2-7; D is undetermined. Germline CDR1 SGHAT, CDR2 FQNNGV. The CDR3 sequence is 16 residues long. V lost 4 bases, J lost 6 bases, and 22 bases lay in between. CDR3 DNA sequence: TGTGCCAGCAGCTACGGTGTGAGGACCTTGGGAAGCGAGCAGTACTTC. Residues: CASSYGVRTLGSEQYF.

This clonotype was seen at least ten times. The chain is built from TRBV6-5 and TRBJ2-5, with D possibly called TRBD1 or TRBD2 (5 bases each). The germline gives CDR1 MNHEY, CDR2 SVGAGI. The CDR3 loop spans 16 amino acids. V gave up 2 bases and J gave up 4 bases, with 17 bases separating them. The CDR3 nucleotides are TGTGCCAGCAGTTACCAGGGTTGGGGTGCGGGAGAGACCCAGTACTTC. Translated, it gives CASSYQGWGAGETQYF.

This clonotype is a singleton in its sample. The genes are TRBV28 and TRBJ2-5, with 10 bases identical to TRBD2. There are 21 residues in the CDR3. CDR1 is MDHEN and CDR2 is SYDVKM in the germline V gene. V lost 5 bases to trimming and J lost 5 bases; unmatched junction nucleotides: 26. The CDR3 here is CASSPPGFLAGANRKGETQYF. The CDR3 DNA reads as TGTGCCAGCAGTCCCCCAGGGTTTCTAGCGGGAGCGAACCGGAAGGGGGAGACCCAGTACTTC.

At least ten counts were recorded for this clonotype. V and J are TRBV5-4 and TRBJ2-1; 15 nucleotides match TRBD2. The V gene end was trimmed by 0 bases and the J gene end by 8 bases; junction bases not matched to a gene: 3. This CDR3 has 16 amino acids. CDR1 and CDR2 from the germline V gene are SGHNT and YYREEE (reference sequence). This CDR3 is CASSLGGLAGGDEQFF. CDR3 nucleotides: TGTGCCAGCAGCTTGGGGGGACTAGCGGGAGGCGATGAGCAGTTCTTC.

Details on this clonotype: The junction differs from germline at one of its ends, possibly a read error. This chain joins TRBV11-2 and TRBJ2-1; D perhaps matches TRBD1 (6 bases). Looked up from germline, CDR1 is SGHAT and CDR2 is FQNNGV. This CDR3 spans 17 amino acids. The CDR3 region is CASSSMDSGVSFNEQFF. CDR3 in DNA: TGTGCCAGCAGCTCTATGGACAGTGGAGTTTCCTTCAATGAGCAGTTCTTC.

Regarding this clonotype: With a much larger clone just one base away, this may be a read error. V is TRBV4-1 and J is TRBJ2-7, with D possibly being TRBD2 (6 bases). Germline CDR1 MGHRA, CDR2 YSYEKL. The CDR3 contains 16 residues. The CDR3 spells CTSSHPSGTGSYEQYF. The DNA of the CDR3 is TGCACCAGCAGCCACCCCTCGGGGACTGGATCCTACGAGCAGTACTTC.

This chain links TRBV11-2 with TRBJ2-5; D is undetermined. V was clipped by 0 bases and J by 11 bases, with 7 bases between them. The CDR3 is 11 residues long. Germline CDR1 SGHAT, CDR2 FQNNGV. Here the CDR3 DNA reads TGTGCCAGCAGCTTAGATCATGTGCAGTACTTC. This sequence encodes CASSLDHVQYF.

A word on this clonotype: Just one base apart from a much larger clone, this may be a read error. V usage is TRBV6-1 and J usage is TRBJ1-2, with D maybe TRBD1 (6 bases). CDR3 length: 13 amino acids. V lost 8 bases and J 9 bases, leaving 19 bases between the germline ends. The germline gives CDR1 MNHNS, CDR2 SASEGT. The CDR3 sequence is CASSFDRNLSYTF. CDR3 coding DNA: TGTGCCAGCTCTTTTGACAGGAATCTAAGCTACACCTTC.

With regard to this clonotype: At one of its ends the junction is not consistent with the germline gene, which may arise from a read error. The V and J genes are TRBV11-3 and TRBJ2-3; D unresolved. Germline V gives CDR1 SGHNT, CDR2 YENEEA. The length of the CDR3 is 16 residues. The CDR3 protein is CPSSLGHSGPTDTQYF. DNA of the CDR3: TGTCCCAGCAGCTTAGGCCACAGTGGACCCACAGATACGCAGTATTTT.

As to this clonotype: Possible read error: a much larger clone is one base away. The conserved closing phenylalanine or tryptophan is absent in this CDR3, likely reflecting a read error. The chain couples TRBV12-5 to TRBJ2-4; tentatively, D is TRBD1 or TRBD2 (5 bases each). Trimming took 4 bases from V and 0 from J, leaving 10 bases between them. CDR1 is LGHNT and CDR2 is FRNRAP in the germline V gene. The CDR3 length is 15 residues. CDR3 in amino acids: CASGSGGLAKNIQYI. CDR3 DNA sequence: TGTGCTAGTGGTTCTGGGGGATTAGCCAAAAACATTCAGTACATC.

Turning to this clonotype: No conserved phenylalanine or tryptophan ends this CDR3, so it is likely a read error. V is TRBV11-2 and J is TRBJ2-3; D gene uncertain. The CDR3 runs to 13 residues. The germline gives CDR1 SGHAT, CDR2 FQNNGV. The CDR3 loop reads CASNLDLRDTQYL. In DNA, the CDR3 is TGTGCCAGCAACTTAGATTTGAGGGATACGCAGTATCTT.

The genes are TRBV28 and TRBJ2-3; the D gene is possibly TRBD1 (6 bases). The CDR3 sequence is 15 residues long. The V end lost 3 bases, the J end lost 4 bases, and 14 bases lay between the germline ends. Germline V gene sequence: CDR1 MDHEN, CDR2 SYDVKM. As DNA, the CDR3 is TGTGCCAGCAGTTTCCGGGGCAGGGGCGCAGATACGCAGTATTTT. Translating gives CASSFRGRGADTQYF.

This chain uses TRBV6-5 with TRBJ2-4, with 7 bases identical to TRBD1. V shed 9 bases, J shed 6 bases, and the junction held 17 bases outside the gene matches. This CDR3 is built from 16 residues. CDR1 and CDR2 from the germline V gene are MNHEY and SVGAGI. The CDR3 nucleotides read TGTGCCAGTGGCCAAAACCGGGACAGAGTCCCAAACATTCAGTACTTC. Translating it yields CASGQNRDRVPNIQYF.

As to this clonotype: A clone one base away is much larger, so this may be a read error. The chain employs TRBV4-1 and TRBJ2-5; D ambiguous. The CDR3 runs to 14 residues. Trimming pared 5 bases from V and 3 bases from J, leaving 13 bases between. Germline-derived CDR1 and CDR2 are MGHRA and YSYEKL. Here the CDR3 DNA reads TGCGCCAGCAGCTACGTCGGAGCAGAAGAGACCCAGTACTTC. Translation: CASSYVGAEETQYF.

In DNA, the CDR3 is TGTGCCACCAGCGGACTGAAGGCAGCTAATTCACCCCTCCACTTT. As protein: CATSGLKAANSPLHF. The genes are TRBV15 and TRBJ1-6; D is unresolved. Trimming removed 5 bases from V and 6 bases from J, with 14 bases in between. Germline V lookup: CDR1 LNHNV, CDR2 YYDKDF (reference sequence). The CDR3 extends over 15 amino acids.

As regards this clonotype: The germline gene is not matched at one end of the junction; a read error may be the cause. V is TRBV29-1 and J is TRBJ2-7, with TRBD1 identical over 7 bases. CDR3 length: 14 amino acids. Germline assignment: CDR1 SQVTM and CDR2 ANQGSEA. The CDR3 nucleotides read TGCAGCGTTGAAGATGATTCCAGGGGGTCCGAGCAGCATTTC. Translated: CSVEDDSRGSEQHF.

Many counts were recorded for this clonotype. The rearrangement uses TRBV10-3 and TRBJ2-5; 13 bases align to TRBD2. J gave up 3 bases and V 3 bases, and 4 bases lay outside the gene matches. The CDR3 has 16 residues. Looked up from germline, CDR1 is ENHRY and CDR2 is SYGVKD. CDR3 nucleotide sequence: TGTGCCATCAGTGATCCCGGGACTAGCGGGAAAGAGACCCAGTACTTC. The encoded protein is CAISDPGTSGKETQYF.